The 15 T cell receptor beta chains below come from one sample, sequenced in a study of cytomegalovirus exposure and HLA in healthy donors. Repertoires were generated with immunoSEQ multiplex PCR, while TCRdb's copy carries only in-frame clones and drops some. The data show some 150,000 clones, 80% to 90% seen once. Sequenced input: PBMCs. All receptors derive from a man aged 18 to 30 in good health and CMV-seropositive.

V and J are TRBV5-1 and TRBJ2-5; the D gene is possibly TRBD2 (6 bases). CDR3 length: 18 amino acids. Germline loops: CDR1 SGHRS, CDR2 YFSETQ. With 1 base removed from V and 5 bases from J, the gap between germline ends came to 24 bases. CDR3 loop: CASSLSGGSVLKGETQYF. CDR3 in DNA: TGCGCCAGCAGCTTGTCCGGGGGTTCCGTTCTCAAGGGGGAGACCCAGTACTTC.

The V call is TRBV12-5, the J call TRBJ1-1, with a tentative D call TRBD1 (6 bases). Germline CDR1 and CDR2: LGHNT and FRNRAP. Trimming removed 0 bases at V and 0 bases at J, with 11 bases between. This CDR3 spans 16 amino acids. The CDR3 reads CASGLVRAGVNTEAFF. Written as DNA, the CDR3 is TGTGCTAGTGGTTTGGTACGGGCAGGGGTGAACACTGAAGCTTTCTTT.

Note on this clone: This same CDR3 is encoded by further DNA sequences in the sample. The genes are TRBV7-9 and TRBJ1-5; maybe TRBD1 (6 bases). Germline CDR1 and CDR2: SEHNR and FQNEAQ (reference sequence). With 3 bases removed from V and 1 base from J, the gap between germline ends came to 7 bases. CDR3 size: 14 residues. The CDR3 bases are TGTGCCAGCAGCTTTGGACAGAGCAATCAGCCCCAGCATTTT. Translating it yields CASSFGQSNQPQHF.

The rearrangement links TRBV30 to TRBJ2-5; 8 bases are shared with TRBD2. The CDR3 covers 13 residues. Germline assignment: CDR1 GTSNPN and CDR2 SVGIG (reference sequence). The V and J ends lost 8 bases and 2 bases, in that order; junction bases with no gene match: 7. The CDR3 here is CALDGREQETQYF. The CDR3 bases are TGTGCCCTGGACGGGAGGGAACAAGAGACCCAGTACTTC. The full variable domain, with the rest looked up from reference TRBV30 and TRBJ2-5, is SQTIHQWPATLVQPVGSPLSLECTVEGTSNPNLYWYRQAAGRGLQLLFYSVGIGQISSEVPQNLSASRPQDRQFILSSKKLLLSDSGFYLCALDGREQETQYFGPGTRLLVL.

The V gene is TRBV6-6, the J gene TRBJ1-1; D is possibly TRBD1 (5 bases). Trimming left V 6 bases short and J 7 bases short, with 9 bases between. CDR1 and CDR2 (germline): MNHNY, SVGAGI (reference sequence). The CDR3 is made up of 11 amino acids. CDR3 residues: CASSQTGEAFF. The CDR3 DNA sequence: TGTGCCAGCAGCCAAACAGGTGAAGCTTTCTTT.

This chain joins TRBV9 and TRBJ2-7; 9 nucleotides align to TRBD1. Losses at the gene ends were 0 bases for V and 3 bases for J; bases not matched to a gene: 4. Germline CDR1 reads SGDLS; CDR2 reads YYNGEE. This CDR3 is 15 amino acids long. CDR3 sequence: CASSVAMDRGYEQYF. Here the CDR3 DNA reads TGTGCCAGCAGCGTAGCCATGGACAGGGGCTACGAGCAGTACTTC. The complete variable domain, with remaining parts taken from reference TRBV9 and TRBJ2-7, reads DSGVTQTPKHLITATGQRVTLRCSPRSGDLSVYWYQQSLDQGLQFLIQYYNGEERAKGNILERFSAQQFPDLHSELNLSSLELGDSALYFCASSVAMDRGYEQYFGPGTRLTVT.

The table lists this clone with a count of one. This chain connects TRBV6-6 to TRBJ2-7; TRBD1 matches 7 bases. V dropped 6 bases and J dropped 0; count of bases not matched to a gene: 11. This CDR3 is built from 16 residues. Germline CDR1 MNHNY, CDR2 SVGAGI (reference sequence). CDR3 protein: CASRLRTGTFSYEQYF. The DNA for the CDR3 is TGTGCCAGCAGGTTGAGGACAGGAACTTTCTCCTACGAGCAGTACTTC.

This chain uses TRBV5-1 with TRBJ2-7; 8 bases match TRBD1. The V and J ends lost 4 bases and 0 bases, in that order; junction bases with no gene match: 3. CDR1 SGHRS and CDR2 YFSETQ come from the germline V gene. This CDR3 contains 14 residues. The CDR3 loop is CASSHRGSSYEQYF. CDR3 DNA: TGCGCCAGCAGCCACAGGGGGAGCTCCTACGAGCAGTACTTC.

The chain combines TRBV4-1 with TRBJ1-2, with D unresolved. This CDR3 contains 15 residues. CDR1 and CDR2 (germline): MGHRA, YSYEKL. V dropped 2 bases and J dropped 0 bases, with 10 bases sitting between them. DNA of the CDR3: TGCGCCAGCAGCCAATTGCAATCTACTAACTATGGCTACACCTTC. This gives the protein CASSQLQSTNYGYTF.

The genes are TRBV5-1 and TRBJ2-7, with D perhaps matching TRBD2 (6 bases). V lost 0 bases, J lost 2 bases, and 12 bases lay in between. Germline assignment: CDR1 SGHRS and CDR2 YFSETQ. The CDR3 has 15 residues. In nucleotides, the CDR3 is TGCGCCAGCAGCTTGGCCACCGGGGGACCCTACGAGCAGTACTTC. Translated, it gives CASSLATGGPYEQYF.

This chain joins TRBV6-5 and TRBJ2-3, with 11 bases fitting TRBD2. The CDR3 covers 15 residues. The trim removed 4 bases at V and 3 bases at J, leaving 3 bases unmatched. Germline CDR1 and CDR2: MNHEY and SVGAGI. For the CDR3, the DNA is TGTGCCAGCAGTTCACTAGCGGGAGCAACAGATACGCAGTATTTT. This gives the protein CASSSLAGATDTQYF.

This clone was observed a single time. V usage is TRBV25-1 and J usage is TRBJ2-3; 8 nucleotides match TRBD2. V lost 2 bases and J lost 1; bases outside the gene matches: 5. From germline, CDR1 is MGHDK and CDR2 SYGVNS. This CDR3 has 16 residues. CDR3 in DNA: TGTGCCAGCAGTGAACGCGGGAGGCCGGGCACAGATACGCAGTATTTT. Its translation is CASSERGRPGTDTQYF.

The V gene is TRBV2, the J gene TRBJ1-1, with D perhaps matching TRBD1 (5 bases). This CDR3 spans 14 amino acids. Trimming took 7 bases from V and 0 from J, leaving 12 bases between them. Germline CDR1 is SNHLY and CDR2 is FYNNEI. The CDR3 sequence is CASIRLTVNTEAFF. CDR3 nucleotides: TGTGCCAGCATTCGCCTGACAGTGAACACTGAAGCTTTCTTT.

The chain employs TRBV6-5 and TRBJ2-1, with D possibly TRBD1 on 5 matching bases. The CDR3 loop spans 14 amino acids. V was shortened by 2 bases and J by 6 bases, with 11 bases between the two germline ends. Germline-derived CDR1 and CDR2 are MNHEY and SVGAGI. The CDR3 sequence is CASSYGASSNEQFF. The CDR3 bases are TGTGCCAGCAGTTACGGGGCAAGCAGCAATGAGCAGTTCTTC.

The chain employs TRBV12-5 and TRBJ2-1; a possible D gene is TRBD2 (6 bases). The CDR3 length is 16 residues. Germline CDR1 and CDR2: LGHNT and FRNRAP. V lost 4 bases and J 3 bases, leaving 16 bases between the germline ends. This chain's CDR3 is CASGSAGTPIYNEQFF. CDR3 in DNA: TGTGCTAGTGGTTCTGCCGGGACTCCCATCTACAATGAGCAGTTCTTC.